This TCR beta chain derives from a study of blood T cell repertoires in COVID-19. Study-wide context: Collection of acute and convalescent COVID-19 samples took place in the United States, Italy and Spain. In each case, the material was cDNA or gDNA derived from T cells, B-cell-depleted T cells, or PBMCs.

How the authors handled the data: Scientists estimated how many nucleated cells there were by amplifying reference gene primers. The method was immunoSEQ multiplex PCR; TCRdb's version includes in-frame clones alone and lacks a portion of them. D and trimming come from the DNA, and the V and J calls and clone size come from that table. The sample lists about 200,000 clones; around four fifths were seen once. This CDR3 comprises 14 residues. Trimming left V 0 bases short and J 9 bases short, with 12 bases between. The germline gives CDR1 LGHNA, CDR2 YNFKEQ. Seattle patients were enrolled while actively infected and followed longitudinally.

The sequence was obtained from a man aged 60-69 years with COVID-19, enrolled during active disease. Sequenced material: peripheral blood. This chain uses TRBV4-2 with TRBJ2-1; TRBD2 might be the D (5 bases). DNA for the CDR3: TGTGCCAGCAGCCAAGATCCGGGGTACGGTGAGCAGTTCTTC. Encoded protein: CASSQDPGYGEQFF.